One T cell receptor beta chain is described in this entry. This entry comes from a study of blood T cell repertoires in COVID-19. The wider study: Acute and convalescent COVID-19 samples came from the United States, Italy and Spain. T cells, B-cell-depleted T cells, or PBMCs provided the cDNA or gDNA that served as material.

As originally analysed: Reference gene primer amplification gave estimated nucleated cell counts. Some clones are missing from TCRdb's copy, which holds only in-frame ones; the method was immunoSEQ multiplex PCR. The V and J calls and clone size were taken over from that table, and D and trimming were inferred from the DNA. The sample lists 53,000 or so clones; 90% were seen once. CDR3 length: 14 amino acids. The V end lost 0 bases, the J end lost 4 bases, and 12 bases lay between the germline ends. CDR1 is GTSNPN, CDR2 SVGIG, per germline (reference sequence). What was sequenced was peripheral blood. The rearrangement joins TRBV30 to TRBJ1-1, with no clear D. This sequence was found in a human donor in a cohort sampled during active COVID-19. For the CDR3, the DNA is TGTGCCTGGAGTGTTGGCGTGGGAGCCACTGAAGCTTTCTTT. This codes for CAWSVGVGATEAFF.